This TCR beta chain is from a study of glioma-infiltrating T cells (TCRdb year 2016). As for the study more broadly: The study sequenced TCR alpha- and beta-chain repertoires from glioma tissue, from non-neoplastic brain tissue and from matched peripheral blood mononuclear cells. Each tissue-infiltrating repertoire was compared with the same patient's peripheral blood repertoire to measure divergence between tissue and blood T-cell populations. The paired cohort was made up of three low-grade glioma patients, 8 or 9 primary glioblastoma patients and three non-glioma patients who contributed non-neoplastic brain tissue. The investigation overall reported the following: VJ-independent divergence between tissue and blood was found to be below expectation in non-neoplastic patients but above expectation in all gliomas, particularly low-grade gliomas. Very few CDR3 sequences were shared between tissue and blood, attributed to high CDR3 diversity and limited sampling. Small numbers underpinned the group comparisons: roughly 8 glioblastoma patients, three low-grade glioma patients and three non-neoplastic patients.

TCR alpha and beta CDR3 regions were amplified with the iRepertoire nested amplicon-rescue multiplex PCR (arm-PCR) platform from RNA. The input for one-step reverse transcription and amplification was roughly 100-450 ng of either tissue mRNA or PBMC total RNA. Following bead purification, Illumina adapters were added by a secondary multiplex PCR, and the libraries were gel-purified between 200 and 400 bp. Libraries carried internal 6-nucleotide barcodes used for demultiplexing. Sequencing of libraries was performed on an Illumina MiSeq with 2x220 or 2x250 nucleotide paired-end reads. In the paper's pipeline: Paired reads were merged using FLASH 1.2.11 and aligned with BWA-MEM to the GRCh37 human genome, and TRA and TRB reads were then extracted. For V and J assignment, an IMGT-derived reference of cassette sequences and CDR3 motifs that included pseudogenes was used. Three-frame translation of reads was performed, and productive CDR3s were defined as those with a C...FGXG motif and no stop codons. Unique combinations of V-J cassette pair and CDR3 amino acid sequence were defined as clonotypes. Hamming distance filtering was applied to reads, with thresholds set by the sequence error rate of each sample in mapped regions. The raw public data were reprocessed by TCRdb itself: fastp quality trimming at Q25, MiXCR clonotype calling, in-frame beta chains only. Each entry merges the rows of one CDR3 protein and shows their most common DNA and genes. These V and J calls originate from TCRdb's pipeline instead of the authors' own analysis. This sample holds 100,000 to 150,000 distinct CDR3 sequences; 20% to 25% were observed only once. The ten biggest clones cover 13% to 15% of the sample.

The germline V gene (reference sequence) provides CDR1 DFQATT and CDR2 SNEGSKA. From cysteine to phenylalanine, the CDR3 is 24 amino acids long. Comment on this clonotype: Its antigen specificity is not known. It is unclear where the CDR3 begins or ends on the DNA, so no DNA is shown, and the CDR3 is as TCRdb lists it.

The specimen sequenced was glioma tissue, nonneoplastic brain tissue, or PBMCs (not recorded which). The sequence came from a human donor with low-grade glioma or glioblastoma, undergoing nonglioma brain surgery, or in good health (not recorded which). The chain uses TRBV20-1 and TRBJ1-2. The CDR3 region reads CSARPSGRDNEQFFGTGANYGYTF.